A selection of T cell receptor beta chains follows, all from one sample in a study of OX40 agonist ivuxolimab in advanced cancers. Clones were read by immunoSEQ multiplex PCR, and TCRdb kept only the in-frame ones, dropping some. Of tens of thousands of clones listed, approximately 79% are singletons. Material: CD4+ or CD8+ T cells sorted from blood, obtained in a trial of the OX40 agonist ivuxolimab. Receptors originate from an adult with an advanced solid tumor such as melanoma, head and neck, liver or kidney cancer. Both conserved end residues are part of each CDR3. The D gene is left open where the match is weak. Some rows mark clone size as missing; the rest say once, few, many or name a class of expanded clone.

j_call | d_call | clone_size | v_call | cdr3_aa | cdr3_nt
TRBJ1-2 | TRBD1 | - | TRBV19 | CASRTPGQLYGYTF | TGTGCCAGTAGGACACCGGGACAGCTCTATGGCTACACCTTC
TRBJ2-5 | - | - | TRBV28 | CASSFGGRETQYF | TGTGCCAGCAGTTTTGGGGGTCGAGAGACCCAGTACTTC
TRBJ2-1 | TRBD2 | - | TRBV5-1 | CASSTGTSGISSYNEQFF | TGCGCCAGCAGCACGGGGACTAGCGGAATAAGCTCCTACAATGAGCAGTTCTTC
TRBJ1-4 | - | few | TRBV27 | CASSRAVRNEKLFF | TGTGCCAGCAGTCGGGCAGTTCGGAATGAAAAACTGTTTTTT
TRBJ2-1 | TRBD2 | - | TRBV5-1 | CASSLQAGAYNEQFF | TGCGCCAGCAGCTTGCAAGCGGGAGCTTACAATGAGCAGTTCTTC
TRBJ2-4 | - | - | TRBV19 | CASSWTGNIQYF | TGTGCCAGTAGTTGGACGGGAAACATTCAGTACTTC
TRBJ2-5 | - | - | TRBV11-2 | CASSQEGSRGQETQYF | TGTGCCAGCAGCCAGGAGGGCTCTAGGGGCCAAGAGACCCAGTACTTC
TRBJ1-2 | - | - | TRBV4-2 | CASSQDYTGPLPYGYTF | TGTGCCAGCAGCCAAGATTATACAGGGCCACTACCCTATGGCTACACCTTC
TRBJ2-1 | - | - | TRBV19 | CASSIAGDYNEQFF | TGTGCCAGTAGTATAGCGGGGGATTACAATGAGCAGTTCTTC
TRBJ2-7 | - | - | TRBV6-5 | CASSGLYEQYF | TGTGCCAGCAGCGGCCTGTACGAGCAGTACTTC
TRBJ2-2 | - | - | TRBV7-3 | CASSKAGPNTGELFF | TGTGCCAGCAGCAAAGCGGGTCCGAACACCGGGGAGCTGTTTTTT
TRBJ1-2 | TRBD1 | few | TRBV30 | CAWSVRTGVGYTF | TGTGCCTGGAGTGTTCGGACAGGGGTCGGCTACACCTTC
TRBJ2-7 | TRBD1 | - | TRBV7-9 | CASSSLGTGKAYEQYF | TGTGCCAGCAGCTCGTTAGGGACAGGGAAAGCCTACGAGCAGTACTTC
TRBJ2-7 | TRBD1 | once | TRBV18 | CASSPQRDRVIYPSSYEQYF | TGTGCCAGCTCACCACAACGGGACAGAGTGATTTACCCAAGCTCCTACGAGCAGTACTTC
TRBJ2-3 | - | - | TRBV6-5 | CASSYLATDTQYF | TGTGCCAGCAGTTACCTTGCAACAGATACGCAGTATTTT
TRBJ2-3 | - | - | TRBV5-8 | CASSLLWSTDTQYF | TGTGCCAGCAGCTTGTTATGGAGCACAGATACGCAGTATTTT
TRBJ2-7 | - | - | TRBV4-1 | CASSQDLQRTGYEQYF | TGCGCCAGCAGCCAAGATCTTCAGCGGACGGGATACGAGCAGTACTTC
TRBJ2-7 | - | - | TRBV18 | CASSPRGTPVTYEQYF | TGTGCCAGCTCACCCCGCGGGACACCGGTAACCTACGAGCAGTACTTC
TRBJ2-3 | - | - | TRBV6-1 | CASSEARRDTQYF | TGTGCCAGCAGTGAAGCGCGACGAGATACGCAGTATTTT
TRBJ2-4 | - | - | TRBV25-1 | CASSGRAGISENIQYF | TGTGCCAGCAGTGGGCGGGCGGGGATATCCGAAAACATTCAGTACTTC
TRBJ2-7 | TRBD1 | - | TRBV27 | CASSSFGTGAYEQYF | TGTGCCAGCAGTTCGTTCGGGACAGGGGCGTACGAGCAGTACTTC
TRBJ1-5 | - | few | TRBV18 | CASSPGRANQPQHF | TGTGCCAGCTCACCAGGGAGAGCAAATCAGCCCCAGCATTTT
TRBJ2-1 | - | - | TRBV19 | CASSMFINEQFF | TGTGCCAGTAGTATGTTCATTAATGAGCAGTTCTTC
TRBJ1-5 | TRBD1 | - | TRBV6-4 | CASTPTGNQPQHF | TGTGCCAGCACCCCGACAGGGAATCAGCCCCAGCATTTT
TRBJ2-1 | TRBD2 | - | TRBV18 | CASSWTSGQDNEQFF | TGTGCCAGCTCCTGGACTAGCGGGCAAGACAATGAGCAGTTCTTC
TRBJ1-2 | - | - | TRBV10-2 | CASSEYLRHGYTF | TGCGCCAGCAGTGAGTATCTCCGACATGGCTACACCTTC
TRBJ2-7 | - | - | TRBV18 | CASSPTSDSYRAGEQYF | TGTGCCAGCTCACCAACGTCGGATTCGTACAGGGCGGGCGAGCAGTACTTC
TRBJ2-1 | TRBD2 | - | TRBV2 | CASSAAASGGYEQFF | TGTGCCAGCAGTGCCGCCGCTAGCGGGGGGTATGAGCAGTTCTTC
TRBJ2-3 | TRBD2 | - | TRBV5-1 | CASSPFLAGRTDTQYF | TGCGCCAGCAGCCCATTCTTAGCGGGTCGCACAGATACGCAGTATTTT
TRBJ2-7 | TRBD2 | - | TRBV28 | CASSSGLDSYEQYF | TGTGCCAGCAGCTCAGGACTAGATTCCTACGAGCAGTACTTC
TRBJ1-5 | - | - | TRBV27 | CASSFLGQPQHF | TGTGCCAGCAGTTTCCTGGGTCAGCCCCAGCATTTT
TRBJ2-5 | TRBD2 | - | TRBV7-9 | CASSLGTSGEETQYF | TGTGCCAGCAGCTTAGGGACTAGCGGAGAAGAGACCCAGTACTTC
TRBJ1-1 | - | - | TRBV10-1 | CASSENRNTEAFF | TGCGCCAGCAGTGAAAATCGAAACACTGAAGCTTTCTTT
TRBJ2-5 | TRBD2 | - | TRBV7-2 | CASSLGTSSETQYF | TGTGCCAGCAGCTTAGGGACTAGCTCAGAGACCCAGTACTTC
TRBJ2-3 | - | - | TRBV11-2 | CASSGAWDTQYF | TGTGCCAGCAGCGGGGCGTGGGATACGCAGTATTTT
TRBJ1-1 | TRBD1 | - | TRBV12-5 | CASAPDRDTEAFF | TGTGCTAGTGCCCCGGACAGGGACACTGAAGCTTTCTTT
TRBJ2-1 | TRBD1 | - | TRBV7-9 | CASSRRGSSYNEQFF | TGTGCCAGCAGCCGCAGGGGGAGCTCCTACAATGAGCAGTTCTTC
TRBJ1-3 | - | - | TRBV7-2 | CASSPTTDTGNTIYF | TGTGCCAGCAGCCCCACCACAGATACTGGAAACACCATATATTTT
TRBJ2-3 | - | - | TRBV7-2 | CATMVGPAFNTQYF | TGTGCCACCATGGTGGGACCAGCTTTTAATACGCAGTATTTT
TRBJ1-1 | - | - | TRBV9 | CASSPRPGGEAFF | TGTGCCAGCAGCCCCCGACCTGGGGGGGAAGCTTTCTTT
TRBJ2-2 | - | - | TRBV7-8 | CASSPYSANTGELFF | TGTGCCAGCAGTCCCTACTCCGCGAACACCGGGGAGCTGTTTTTT
TRBJ2-1 | - | - | TRBV6-6 | CASSRGGSSYNEQFF | TGTGCCAGCAGTCGAGGCGGGTCCTCCTACAATGAGCAGTTCTTC
TRBJ2-5 | TRBD1 | few | TRBV2 | CASSGQGALLTYF | TGTGCCAGCAGTGGGCAGGGGGCGCTTCTAACGTACTTC
TRBJ2-3 | - | - | TRBV18 | CASSPPVTPDTQYF | TGTGCCAGCTCACCACCGGTGACCCCGGATACGCAGTATTTT
TRBJ2-2 | TRBD2 | - | TRBV5-1 | CASSPGTSDSNTGELFF | TGCGCCAGCAGCCCCGGGACTAGCGATTCGAACACCGGGGAGCTGTTTTTT
TRBJ1-4 | - | once | TRBV18 | CASSPGDKYEKLFF | TGTGCCAGCTCACCAGGGGACAAATATGAAAAACTGTTTTTT
TRBJ1-5 | - | - | TRBV2 | CASKKGNQPQHF | TGTGCCAGCAAGAAAGGAAATCAGCCCCAGCATTTT
TRBJ2-7 | TRBD1 | - | TRBV28 | CASTSPGQGAYEQYF | TGTGCCAGCACCTCACCGGGACAGGGGGCCTACGAGCAGTACTTC
TRBJ1-2 | - | - | TRBV5-6 | CASRRTAGGNGYTF | TGTGCCAGCAGGAGGACAGCGGGGGGAAATGGCTACACCTTC
TRBJ1-2 | TRBD1 | - | TRBV28 | CASSFYRGDYGYTF | TGTGCCAGCAGTTTCTACAGGGGAGACTATGGCTACACCTTC
TRBJ1-1 | TRBD1 | - | TRBV28 | CASSPGTGYAEAFF | TGTGCCAGCAGCCCCGGGACAGGGTATGCCGAAGCTTTCTTT
TRBJ2-1 | - | - | TRBV5-3 | CARPHAGSSSYNEQFF | TGTGCCAGACCGCATGCAGGTTCCAGCTCCTACAATGAGCAGTTCTTC
TRBJ2-7 | - | - | TRBV28 | CASTWSYSYEQYF | TGTGCCAGCACCTGGAGCTACTCCTACGAGCAGTACTTC
TRBJ2-1 | TRBD2 | - | TRBV6-6 | CASSYRLAGENEQFF | TGTGCCAGCAGTTACAGACTAGCGGGGGAGAATGAGCAGTTCTTC
TRBJ2-5 | - | - | TRBV30 | CAWTHWRGETQYF | TGTGCCTGGACTCATTGGAGGGGAGAGACCCAGTACTTC